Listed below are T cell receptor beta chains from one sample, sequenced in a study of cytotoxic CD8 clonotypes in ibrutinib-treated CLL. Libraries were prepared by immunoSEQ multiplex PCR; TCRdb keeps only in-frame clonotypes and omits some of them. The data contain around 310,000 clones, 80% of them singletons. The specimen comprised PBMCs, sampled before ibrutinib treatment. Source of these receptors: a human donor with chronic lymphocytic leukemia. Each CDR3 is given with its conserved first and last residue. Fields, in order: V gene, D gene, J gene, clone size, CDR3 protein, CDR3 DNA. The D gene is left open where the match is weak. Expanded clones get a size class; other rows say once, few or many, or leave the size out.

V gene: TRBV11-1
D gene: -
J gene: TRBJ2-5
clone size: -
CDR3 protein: CASSTGIQETQYF
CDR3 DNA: TGTGCCAGCAGCACCGGGATACAAGAGACCCAGTACTTC

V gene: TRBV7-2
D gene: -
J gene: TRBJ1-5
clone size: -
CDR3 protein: CASSLAPQNQPQHF
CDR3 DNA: TGTGCCAGCAGCTTAGCGCCCCAAAATCAGCCCCAGCATTTT

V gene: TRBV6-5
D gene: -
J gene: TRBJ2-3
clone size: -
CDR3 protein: CASSYSNSADTQYF
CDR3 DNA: TGTGCCAGCAGTTACTCGAACTCAGCGGATACGCAGTATTTT

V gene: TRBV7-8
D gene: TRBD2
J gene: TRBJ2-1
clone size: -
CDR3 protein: CASSPGTSTHEQFF
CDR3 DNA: TGTGCCAGCAGCCCCGGGACTAGTACCCATGAGCAGTTCTTC

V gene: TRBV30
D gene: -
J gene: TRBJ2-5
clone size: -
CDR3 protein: CAWSLGGLETQYF
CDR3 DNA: TGTGCCTGGAGCCTGGGGGGGCTTGAGACCCAGTACTTC

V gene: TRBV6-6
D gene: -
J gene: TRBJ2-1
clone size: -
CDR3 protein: CASSYSADRSTGFF
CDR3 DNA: TGTGCCAGCAGTTACTCGGCCGACAGGTCCACTGGGTTCTTC

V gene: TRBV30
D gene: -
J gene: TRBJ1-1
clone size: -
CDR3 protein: CAWTQGSRGTTEAFF
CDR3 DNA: TGTGCCTGGACGCAGGGGTCGAGGGGGACCACTGAAGCTTTCTTT

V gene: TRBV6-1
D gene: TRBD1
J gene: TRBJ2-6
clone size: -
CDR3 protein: CASRQGAAGANVLTF
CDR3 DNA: TGTGCCAGTAGACAGGGTGCTGCTGGGGCCAACGTCCTGACTTTC

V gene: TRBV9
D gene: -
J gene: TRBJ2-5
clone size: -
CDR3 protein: CASSPSIQETQYF
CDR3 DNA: TGTGCCAGCAGCCCCTCAATCCAAGAGACCCAGTACTTC

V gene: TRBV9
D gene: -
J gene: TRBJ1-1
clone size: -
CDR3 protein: CASSVAGMGTEAFF
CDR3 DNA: TGTGCCAGCAGCGTAGCGGGCATGGGGACTGAAGCTTTCTTT

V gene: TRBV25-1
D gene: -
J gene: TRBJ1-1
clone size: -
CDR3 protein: CASSERNSEAFF
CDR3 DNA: TGTGCCAGCAGTGAACGGAACTCTGAAGCTTTCTTT

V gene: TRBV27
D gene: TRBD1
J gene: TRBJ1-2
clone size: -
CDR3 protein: CASSSTDRGPNYGYTF
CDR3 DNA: TGTGCCAGCAGTTCGACGGACAGGGGGCCTAACTATGGCTACACCTTC

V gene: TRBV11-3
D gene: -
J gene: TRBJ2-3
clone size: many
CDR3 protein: CASSPHSERATDTQYF
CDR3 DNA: TGTGCCAGCAGCCCCCACTCGGAGCGCGCCACAGATACGCAGTATTTT

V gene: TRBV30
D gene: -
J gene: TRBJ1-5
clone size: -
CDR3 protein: CAWSRDSNQPQHF
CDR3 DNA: TGTGCCTGGAGTAGAGACAGCAATCAGCCCCAGCATTTT

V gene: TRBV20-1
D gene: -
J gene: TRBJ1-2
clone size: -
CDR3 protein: CSARLDYGYTF
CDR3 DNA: TGCAGTGCTAGGTTGGATTATGGCTACACCTTC

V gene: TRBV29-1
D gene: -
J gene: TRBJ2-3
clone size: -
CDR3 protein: CSVEQGSTDTQYF
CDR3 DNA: TGCAGCGTTGAACAGGGAAGCACAGATACGCAGTATTTT

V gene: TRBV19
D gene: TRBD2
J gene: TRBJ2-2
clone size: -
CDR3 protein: CASGGEGRRELFF
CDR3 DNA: TGTGCCAGTGGGGGGGAGGGCCGTCGGGAGCTGTTTTTT

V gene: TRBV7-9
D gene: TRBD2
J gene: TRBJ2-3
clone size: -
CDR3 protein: CASSLAGGSTDTQYF
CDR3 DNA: TGTGCCAGCTCATTAGCGGGAGGCAGCACAGATACGCAGTATTTT

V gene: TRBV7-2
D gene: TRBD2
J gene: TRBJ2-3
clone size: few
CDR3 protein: CASSLERREMDTQYF
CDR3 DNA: TGTGCCAGCAGCTTAGAAAGGCGGGAGATGGATACGCAGTATTTT

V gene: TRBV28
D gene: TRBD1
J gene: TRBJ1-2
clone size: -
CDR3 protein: CASSSGQGINYGYTF
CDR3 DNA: TGTGCCAGCAGCAGCGGACAGGGAATTAACTATGGCTACACCTTC

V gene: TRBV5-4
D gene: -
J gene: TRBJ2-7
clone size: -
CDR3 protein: CASSLGQLYEQYF
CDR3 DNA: TGTGCCAGCAGCTTGGGACAGCTCTACGAGCAGTACTTC

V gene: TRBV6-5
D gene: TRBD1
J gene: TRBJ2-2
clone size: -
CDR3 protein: CASTYGTGKYTGELFF
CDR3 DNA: TGTGCCAGCACTTACGGGACAGGGAAATACACCGGGGAGCTGTTTTTT

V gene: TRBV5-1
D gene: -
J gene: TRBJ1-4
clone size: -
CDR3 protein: CASSLYTNEKLFF
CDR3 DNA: TGCGCCAGCAGCTTGTATACTAATGAAAAACTGTTTTTT

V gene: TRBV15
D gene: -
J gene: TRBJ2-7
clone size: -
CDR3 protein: CATSRGHSYEQYF
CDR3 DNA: TGTGCCACCAGCAGAGGGCACTCCTACGAGCAGTACTTC

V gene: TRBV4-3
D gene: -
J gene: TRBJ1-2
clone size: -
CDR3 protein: CASSQEGRPSYGYTF
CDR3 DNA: TGCGCCAGCAGCCAAGAGGGGAGGCCGAGCTATGGCTACACCTTC

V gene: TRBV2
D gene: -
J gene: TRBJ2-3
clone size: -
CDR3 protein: CASKVGGTDTQYF
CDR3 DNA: TGTGCCAGCAAAGTGGGAGGCACAGATACGCAGTATTTT

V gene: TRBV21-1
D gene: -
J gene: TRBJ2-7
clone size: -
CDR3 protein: CASSKQGDRGDEQYF
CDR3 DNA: TGTGCCAGCAGCAAACAAGGCGACAGGGGCGACGAGCAGTACTTC

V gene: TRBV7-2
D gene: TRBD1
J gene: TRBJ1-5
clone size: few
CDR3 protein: CASSSGTGGYQPQHF
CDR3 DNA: TGTGCCAGCAGCTCAGGGACAGGGGGCTATCAGCCCCAGCATTTT

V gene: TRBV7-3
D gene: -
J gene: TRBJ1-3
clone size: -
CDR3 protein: CASSDNLGPGNTIYF
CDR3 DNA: TGTGCCAGCAGCGATAACCTAGGGCCTGGAAACACCATATATTTT

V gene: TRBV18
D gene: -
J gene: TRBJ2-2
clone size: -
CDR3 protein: CASLGTTGELFF
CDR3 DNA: TGTGCCAGCTTGGGGACTACCGGGGAGCTGTTTTTT

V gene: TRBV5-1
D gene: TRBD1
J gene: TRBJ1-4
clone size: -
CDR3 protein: CASSFSGTGGASNEKLFF
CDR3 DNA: TGCGCCAGCAGCTTTTCCGGGACAGGGGGCGCGTCTAATGAAAAACTGTTTTTT

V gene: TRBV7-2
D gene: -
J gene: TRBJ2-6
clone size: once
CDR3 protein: CASSSRTQGGANVLTF
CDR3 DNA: TGTGCCAGCAGCTCACGAACCCAAGGAGGGGCCAACGTCCTGACTTTC

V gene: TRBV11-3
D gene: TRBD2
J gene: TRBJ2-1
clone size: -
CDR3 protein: CASSLREVPYNEQFF
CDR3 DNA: TGTGCCAGCAGCTTGCGGGAGGTCCCCTACAATGAGCAGTTCTTC

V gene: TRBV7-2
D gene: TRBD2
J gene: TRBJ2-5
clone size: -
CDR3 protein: CASSLEAGGSYLKTQYF
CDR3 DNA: TGTGCCAGCAGCTTAGAGGCGGGAGGTAGTTATCTAAAGACCCAGTACTTC

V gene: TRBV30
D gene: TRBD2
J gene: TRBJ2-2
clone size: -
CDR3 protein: CAWGTSGTGELFF
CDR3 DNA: TGTGCCTGGGGTACTAGCGGAACCGGGGAGCTGTTTTTT

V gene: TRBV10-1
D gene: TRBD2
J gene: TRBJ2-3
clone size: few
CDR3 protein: CASRPIAGDTQYF
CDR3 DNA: TGCGCCAGCAGACCGATAGCGGGAGATACGCAGTATTTT

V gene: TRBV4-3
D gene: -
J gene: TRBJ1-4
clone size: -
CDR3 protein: CASSHAMVLVSEKLFF
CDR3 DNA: TGCGCCAGCAGCCATGCCATGGTGTTGGTATCTGAAAAACTGTTTTTT

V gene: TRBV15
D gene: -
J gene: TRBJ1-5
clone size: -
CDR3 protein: CATSRDITAGQPQHF
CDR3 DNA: TGTGCCACCAGCAGAGATATCACTGCCGGTCAGCCCCAGCATTTT

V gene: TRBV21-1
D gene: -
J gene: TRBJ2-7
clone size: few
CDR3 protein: CASSYAPVTPSYEQYF
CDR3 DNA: TGTGCCAGCAGTTACGCGCCGGTAACTCCTTCCTACGAGCAGTACTTC

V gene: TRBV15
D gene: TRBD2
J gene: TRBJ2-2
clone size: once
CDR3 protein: CATSRGLAGGFTGELFF
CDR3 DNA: TGTGCCACCAGCAGAGGGCTAGCGGGAGGGTTCACCGGGGAGCTGTTTTTT

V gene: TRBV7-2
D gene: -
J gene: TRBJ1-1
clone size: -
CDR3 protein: CASSLDRVNTEAFF
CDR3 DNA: TGTGCCAGCAGCTTAGACAGGGTGAACACTGAAGCTTTCTTT

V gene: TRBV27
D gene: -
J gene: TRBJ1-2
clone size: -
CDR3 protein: CASSLSMGLRTDRSGGYTF
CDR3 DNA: TGTGCCAGCAGTTTATCGATGGGACTGAGGACAGATCGTTCCGGGGGCTACACCTTC

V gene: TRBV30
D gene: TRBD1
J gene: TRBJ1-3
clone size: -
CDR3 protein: CAWSVQGGNTIYF
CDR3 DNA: TGTGCCTGGAGTGTACAGGGGGGAAACACCATATATTTT

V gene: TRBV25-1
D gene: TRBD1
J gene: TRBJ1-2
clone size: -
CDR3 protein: CASSDPGQGYYGYTF
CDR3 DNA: TGTGCCAGCAGTGATCCGGGACAGGGGTACTATGGCTACACCTTC

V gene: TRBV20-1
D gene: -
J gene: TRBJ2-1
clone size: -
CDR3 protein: CSAKPYNEQFF
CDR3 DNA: TGCAGTGCTAAGCCCTACAATGAGCAGTTCTTC

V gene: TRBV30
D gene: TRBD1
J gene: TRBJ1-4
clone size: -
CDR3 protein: CAWIKGQGSQEKLFF
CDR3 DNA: TGTGCCTGGATCAAAGGACAGGGGTCTCAGGAAAAACTGTTTTTT

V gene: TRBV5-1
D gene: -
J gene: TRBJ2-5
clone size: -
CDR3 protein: CASSSWSDLGETQYF
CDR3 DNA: TGCGCCAGCAGTTCCTGGAGCGATCTTGGAGAGACCCAGTACTTC

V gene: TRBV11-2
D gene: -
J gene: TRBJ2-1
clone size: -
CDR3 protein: CASSPELARGYNEQFF
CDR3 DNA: TGTGCCAGCAGCCCAGAGTTAGCAAGAGGGTACAATGAGCAGTTCTTC